This T cell receptor beta chain emerged from a study of regulatory and conventional T cells in RAG deficiency. Study-wide results and limits: Shorter CDR3s in all patient subsets; >85% Treg-Tconv overlap in Omenn. Other subsets showed 9.5 to 10-fold reductions, but Treg unique TCR beta sequences fell about 92-fold in these patients.

Comments on this clone: Its specificity is unknown.

CDR3 size: 14 residues. Germline CDR1 SGHRS, CDR2 YFSETQ. V was pared by 0 bases and J by 2 bases, with 0 bases of the junction left unmatched. The sorted conventional CD4+ T cells were CD25-low and CD127-high, with genomic DNA sequenced. Patients had RAG deficiency: one SCID, two Omenn, five CID/atypical SCID. Using immunoSEQ multiplex PCR, the repertoire was profiled, and TCRdb retains in-frame clones only, with some absent. The sample comprises about 10,000 clones, 90% to 95% of which are singletons, and approximately 1.5% rests with the top ten. The receptor was derived from a human donor with RAG deficiency presenting as severe combined immunodeficiency. Input material: CD4+ effector T cells sorted from blood. The chain uses TRBV5-1 and TRBJ2-5; TRBD1 agrees at 8 bases. CDR3 DNA: TGCGCCAGCAGCTTGGACAGGGGGCAAGAGACCCAGTACTTC. Translation: CASSLDRGQETQYF.